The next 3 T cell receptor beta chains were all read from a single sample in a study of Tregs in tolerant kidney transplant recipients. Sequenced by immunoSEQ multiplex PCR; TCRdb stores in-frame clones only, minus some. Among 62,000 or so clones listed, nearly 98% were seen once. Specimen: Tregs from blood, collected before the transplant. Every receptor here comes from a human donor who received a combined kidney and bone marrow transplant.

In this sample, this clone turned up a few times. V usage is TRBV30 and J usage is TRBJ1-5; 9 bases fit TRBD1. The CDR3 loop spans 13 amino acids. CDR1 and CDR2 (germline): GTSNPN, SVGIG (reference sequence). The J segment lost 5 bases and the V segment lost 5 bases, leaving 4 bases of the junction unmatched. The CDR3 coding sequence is TGTGCCTGGGCCCGGGACAGGGATCAGCCCCAGCATTTT. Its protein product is CAWARDRDQPQHF.

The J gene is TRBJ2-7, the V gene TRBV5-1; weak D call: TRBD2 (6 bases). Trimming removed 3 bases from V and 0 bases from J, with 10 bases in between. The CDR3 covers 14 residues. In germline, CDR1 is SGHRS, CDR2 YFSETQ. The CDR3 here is CASSYSGPSYEQYF. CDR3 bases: TGCGCCAGCAGCTATAGCGGTCCCTCCTACGAGCAGTACTTC.

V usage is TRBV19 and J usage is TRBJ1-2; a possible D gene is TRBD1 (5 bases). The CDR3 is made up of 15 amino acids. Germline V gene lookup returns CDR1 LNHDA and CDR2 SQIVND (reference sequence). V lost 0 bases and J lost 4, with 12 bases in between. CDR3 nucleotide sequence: TGTGCCAGTAGTATAGACAGGGCCCTCCCCTATGGCTACACCTTC. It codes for CASSIDRALPYGYTF. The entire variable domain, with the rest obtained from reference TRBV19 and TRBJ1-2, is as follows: DGGITQSPKYLFRKEGQNVTLSCEQNLNHDAMYWYRQDPGQGLRLIYYSQIVNDFQKGDIAEGYSVSREKKESFPLTVTSAQKNPTAFYLCASSIDRALPYGYTFGSGTRLTVV.